This is a list of T cell receptor beta chains from one sample in a study of T cell responses to AZD1222 COVID-19 vaccine. The assay was immunoSEQ multiplex PCR, and TCRdb's table has in-frame clones only and misses some. The sample has about 140,000 clones; 92% are singletons. Source: peripheral blood, taken 28 days after the second AZD1222 dose. Every receptor here comes from an adult who received the AZD1222 COVID-19 vaccine. The conserved cysteine and the conserved F or W are not part of the CDR3 here.

J,V,CDR3
TRBJ2-2,TRBV7-3,ASSKLAGVVGELF
TRBJ1-3,TRBV28,ASTRTGIGNTIY
TRBJ1-2,TRBV6-5,ASINPDGHVGGYT
TRBJ1-2,TRBV19,ASSVQGDYGYT
TRBJ1-5,TRBV6-5,ASTSSGGWQPQH
TRBJ1-1,TRBV24-1,ATTRGTEAF
TRBJ1-1,TRBV4-2,ASSQDFLVSGEAF
TRBJ1-3,TRBV5-1,ASSLEGTVSGNTIY
TRBJ1-1,TRBV28,ASSRDRLNTEAF
TRBJ2-2,TRBV6-6,ASSLSGTGNWVGELF
TRBJ1-2,TRBV10-2,ASSGSGQGAYGYT
TRBJ1-6,TRBV6-5,ASSYSDRDSPLH
TRBJ2-5,TRBV10-3,AISEGSRQETQY
TRBJ2-4,TRBV28,ASSQSGSTKNIQY
TRBJ1-4,TRBV5-5,ASSLMDKGNEKLF
TRBJ2-1,TRBV29-1,SVARDNNEQF
TRBJ2-7,TRBV27,ASSLRTSGIYEQY
TRBJ2-7,TRBV28,ASSPAGDSYEQY
TRBJ1-2,TRBV30,AWSLRGRDGYT
TRBJ2-2,TRBV6-4,ASPARSNTGELF